The 29 T cell receptor beta chains listed next were all sequenced from one sample in a study of radiotherapy plus CTLA-4 blockade in lung cancer. Assay: immunoSEQ multiplex PCR; the TCRdb copy retains only in-frame clones and omits some. The data show 90,000 to 100,000 clones, around 79% seen once. The sample in question was peripheral blood, obtained from a patient treated with radiotherapy plus ipilimumab. The receptor set was obtained from a human donor with non-small cell lung cancer who had a partial response to radiotherapy plus ipilimumab. Some clones in this sample may be carry-over from other donors' samples.

V is TRBV5-5 and J is TRBJ2-5; 12 bases align to TRBD2. V lost 4 bases, J lost 2 bases, and 6 bases stayed unmatched. Germline loops: CDR1 SGHKS, CDR2 YYEKEE (reference sequence). The CDR3 sequence is 16 residues long. CDR3 coding DNA: TGTGCCAGCAGCCGATCCCTAGCGGGAGGGCAAGAGACCCAGTACTTC. The encoded protein is CASSRSLAGGQETQYF. Together with reference TRBV5-5 and TRBJ2-5, the CDR3 gives the full variable domain: DAGVTQSPTHLIKTRGQQVTLRCSPISGHKSVSWYQQVLGQGPQFIFQYYEKEERGRGNFPDRFSARQFPNYSSELNVNALLLGDSALYLCASSRSLAGGQETQYFGPGTRLLVL.

This clone was seen a handful of times. V is TRBV6-1 and J is TRBJ1-5; unclear D gene. The CDR3 loop spans 15 amino acids. V was shortened by 3 bases and J by 1 base, with 10 bases between the two germline ends. Germline V gene data show CDR1 as MNHNS and CDR2 as SASEGT. The CDR3 reads CASSELFMSNQPQHF. CDR3 coding DNA: TGTGCCAGCAGTGAGTTGTTCATGAGCAATCAGCCCCAGCATTTT.

This clone has just a few counts. This chain joins TRBV6-1 and TRBJ1-4; D is unclear. CDR1 and CDR2 from the germline V gene are MNHNS and SASEGT. V gave up 6 bases and J gave up 8 bases, with 7 bases separating them. This CDR3 spans 11 amino acids. The CDR3 bases are TGTGCCAGCAGGGGCGGGGAAAAACTGTTTTTT. It specifies CASRGGEKLFF.

The chain carries TRBV9 and TRBJ2-2; 7 bases fit TRBD2. The CDR3 totals 16 residues. From germline, CDR1 is SGDLS and CDR2 YYNGEE. J lost 5 bases, V lost 2 bases, and 9 bases had no gene match. The CDR3 loop reads CASSVLGLGETGELFF. Here the CDR3 DNA reads TGTGCCAGCAGCGTTCTCGGACTAGGGGAAACCGGGGAGCTGTTTTTT.

The chain employs TRBV4-1 and TRBJ1-2; the match to TRBD1 covers 9 bases. This CDR3 has 21 amino acids. Germline V gene data show CDR1 as MGHRA and CDR2 as YSYEKL. Germline trimming cut 3 bases from V and 4 bases from J; bases unmatched to any gene: 24. CDR3 coding DNA: TGCGCCAGCAGCCACTCAGGGGTTGCCCGGTTTTTGGGACAGGGTACCTATGGCTACACCTTC. This sequence encodes CASSHSGVARFLGQGTYGYTF.

The chain combines TRBV13 with TRBJ2-2; D unresolved. Trimming removed 5 bases from V and 6 bases from J, with 7 bases in between. The CDR3 has 12 amino acids. CDR1 is PRHDT and CDR2 is FYEKMQ in the germline V gene (reference sequence). The CDR3, as DNA: TGTGCCAGCAGCCTGTATGCCGGGGAGCTGTTTTTT. Amino acids: CASSLYAGELFF.

This clone showed up just once. An end of the junction does not agree with germline; a read error may underlie this. The chain has TRBV27 and TRBJ2-1; TRBD2 agrees at 9 bases. CDR1 is MNHEY, CDR2 SMNVEV, per germline (reference sequence). This CDR3 has 15 amino acids. CDR3 protein: CAGSWVSSGTNEQFF. The CDR3 DNA reads as TGTGCCGGCAGTTGGGTTTCTAGCGGGACTAATGAGCAGTTCTTC.

The rearrangement links TRBV5-1 to TRBJ2-7, with 11 nucleotides matching TRBD2. The CDR3 sequence is 15 residues long. Per germline, CDR1 SGHRS and CDR2 YFSETQ. J lost 5 bases, V lost 0 bases, and 4 bases had no gene match. The CDR3 region is CASSLELAGVNEQYF. The CDR3 DNA follows: TGCGCCAGCAGCTTGGAACTAGCGGGAGTGAACGAGCAGTACTTC.

The chain combines TRBV19 with TRBJ1-2, with 8 bases identical to TRBD1. Germline V CDR1 and CDR2: LNHDA, SQIVND (reference sequence). The V segment lost 5 bases and the J segment 2 bases; nucleotides outside the gene matches: 7. This CDR3 is built from 15 residues. CDR3 bases: TGTGCCAGTAGTTCCCTGGGACAGGCGAACTATGGCTACACCTTC. Translated: CASSSLGQANYGYTF.

J is TRBJ2-5 and V is TRBV5-1; weak D call: TRBD1 (6 bases). CDR3 size: 15 residues. Between the trimmed V and J ends, which lost 0 bases and 1 base, there was a span of 10 bases. Germline loops: CDR1 SGHRS, CDR2 YFSETQ. Written as DNA, the CDR3 is TGCGCCAGCAGCTTGGGGACAGAATTCCAAGAGACCCAGTACTTC. Its protein product is CASSLGTEFQETQYF.

The chain has TRBV19 and TRBJ1-5, with 7 bases identical to TRBD1. With V trimmed by 4 bases and J by 7 bases, 4 bases remained unmatched. CDR3 length equals 13 residues. CDR1 is LNHDA, CDR2 SQIVND, per germline (reference sequence). For the CDR3, the DNA is TGTGCCAGTAGTAACGACAGGGAACAGCCCCAGCATTTT. Translating it yields CASSNDREQPQHF.

This chain connects TRBV19 to TRBJ1-6, with D tentatively TRBD1 (5 bases). V lost 9 bases, J lost 0 bases, and 12 bases lay in between. Germline V CDR1 and CDR2: LNHDA, SQIVND (reference sequence). CDR3 size: 15 residues. CDR3 bases: TGTGCCAGCCGGACACCGAGCTCCTATAATTCACCCCTCCACTTT. It is translated as CASRTPSSYNSPLHF.

The chain is built from TRBV5-1 and TRBJ2-1, with 15 bases identical to TRBD2. CDR1 and CDR2 (germline): SGHRS, YFSETQ. V lost 3 bases, J lost 7 bases, and 8 bases stayed unmatched. The CDR3 loop spans 17 amino acids. The CDR3 DNA follows: TGCGCCAGCAGCTGGACTAGCGGGGGGGCCGGGGGTAATGAGCAGTTCTTC. Amino acid sequence: CASSWTSGGAGGNEQFF.

V and J are TRBV7-2 and TRBJ2-1, with 11 positions matching TRBD2. The CDR3 has 17 residues. Trimming removed 0 bases from V and 3 bases from J; junction bases left unmatched: 4. Germline CDR1 and CDR2: SGHTA and FQGNSA. In nucleotides, the CDR3 is TGTGCCAGCAGCTTAGCTACTACTAGCGGGGGCTACAATGAGCAGTTCTTC. Amino acids: CASSLATTSGGYNEQFF.

To note about this clone: The junction departs from the called germline gene at one end, perhaps through a read error. The chain links TRBV19 to TRBJ1-3; D is unresolved. Per germline, CDR1 LNHDA and CDR2 SQIVND (reference sequence). This CDR3 has 14 residues. CDR3 nucleotide sequence: TGTGCCAGCAGTAATACCTACTCTGGAAACACCATATATTTT. Encoded protein: CASSNTYSGNTIYF.

The chain links TRBV28 to TRBJ2-3; D remains ambiguous. Trimming left V 2 bases short and J 4 bases short, with 10 bases between. Germline CDR1 is MDHEN and CDR2 is SYDVKM. The CDR3 runs to 14 residues. This CDR3 reads CASSLTRSADTQYF. CDR3 coding DNA: TGTGCCAGCAGTTTAACCCGCTCAGCAGATACGCAGTATTTT. Based on the CDR3 plus reference TRBV28 and TRBJ2-3, the full variable domain is DVKVTQSSRYLVKRTGEKVFLECVQDMDHENMFWYRQDPGLGLRLIYFSYDVKMKEKGDIPEGYSVSREKKERFSLILESASTNQTSMYLCASSLTRSADTQYFGPGTRLTVL.

The V and J genes are TRBV30 and TRBJ2-3, with a possible D match to TRBD2 (6 bases). Germline V gene lookup returns CDR1 GTSNPN and CDR2 SVGIG (reference sequence). V lost 2 bases, J lost 0 bases, and 21 bases lay in between. There are 18 residues in the CDR3. CDR3 region: CAWSSLASVPPSTDTQYF. CDR3 nucleotide sequence: TGTGCCTGGAGTTCCTTGGCTAGCGTTCCACCGAGCACAGATACGCAGTATTTT. The full variable domain, with the rest looked up from reference TRBV30 and TRBJ2-3, is SQTIHQWPATLVQPVGSPLSLECTVEGTSNPNLYWYRQAAGRGLQLLFYSVGIGQISSEVPQNLSASRPQDRQFILSSKKLLLSDSGFYLCAWSSLASVPPSTDTQYFGPGTRLTVL.

A note on this clone: The CDR3 carries no conserved terminal phenylalanine or tryptophan, so it likely arises from a read error. The limits of the CDR3 on the DNA are not certain, so only TCRdb's listed CDR3 is given. The chain links TRBV13 to TRBJ2-7; the table names TRBD2, a call not compared with the DNA. The CDR3 length is 13 residues, termini included. Germline CDR1 reads PRHDT; CDR2 reads FYEKMQ (reference sequence). The CDR3: CASSFGLAGGYFL.

This clone was seen a handful of times. The chain combines TRBV10-1 with TRBJ2-5, with TRBD1 matching over 7 bases. TRBJ2-7 explains the end of the DNA better; the J call may be wrong. In germline, CDR1 is WNHNN, CDR2 SYGVQD (reference sequence). The CDR3 covers 17 residues. The CDR3: CANRTGTKIGRTYEQYF. The CDR3 nucleotides are TGCGCCAACCGGACAGGAACAAAAATTGGTCGTACCTACGAGCAGTACTTC.

V and J are TRBV27 and TRBJ2-1; 7 nucleotides align to TRBD2. V dropped 3 bases and J dropped 6; count of bases not matched to a gene: 8. The germline V gene has CDR1 MNHEY and CDR2 SMNVEV (reference sequence). The CDR3 spans 15 residues. The CDR3 loop is CASSLVAGVGNEQFF. The CDR3 DNA sequence: TGTGCCAGCAGTTTGGTGGCGGGAGTAGGCAATGAGCAGTTCTTC.

The chain couples TRBV27 to TRBJ2-3, with 7 bases identical to TRBD2. Per the germline V gene, CDR1 is MNHEY and CDR2 is SMNVEV (reference sequence). With 6 bases clipped from V and 1 base from J, the junction kept 7 bases outside the gene matches. The CDR3 spans 15 residues. In DNA, the CDR3 is TGTGCCAGCAGGAGGGGAGGGGCGGGCACAGATACGCAGTATTTT. This gives the protein CASRRGGAGTDTQYF.

This chain links TRBV4-2 with TRBJ1-4; tentative D call: TRBD1 (6 bases). Germline CDR1 and CDR2: LGHNA and YNFKEQ. CDR3 length equals 15 residues. V was cut by 4 bases and J by 6 bases, with 15 bases left in between. CDR3: CASSLGGAGDEKLFF. The CDR3 nucleotides are TGTGCCAGCAGCCTGGGGGGGGCCGGGGATGAAAAACTGTTTTTT.

This clone occurred once. V is TRBV7-2 and J is TRBJ1-3, with TRBD1 identical over 7 bases. The CDR3 extends over 16 amino acids. J gave up 4 bases and V 5 bases, and 11 bases lay outside the gene matches. The germline gives CDR1 SGHTA, CDR2 FQGNSA. The CDR3 bases are TGTGCCAGCAGCCTCCACATGACAGGGAGAGGAAACACCATATATTTT. Amino acids: CASSLHMTGRGNTIYF. The whole variable domain, remainder taken from reference TRBV7-2 and TRBJ1-3, is GAGVSQSPSNKVTEKGKDVELRCDPISGHTALYWYRQSLGQGLEFLIYFQGNSAPDKSGLPSDRFSAERTGGSVSTLTIQRTQQEDSAVYLCASSLHMTGRGNTIYFGEGSWLTVV.

V gene TRBV7-6 combines with J gene TRBJ1-2; D is unresolved. The V end was cut by 5 bases, the J end by 4 bases, with 11 bases between. Germline V gene lookup returns CDR1 SGHVS and CDR2 FNYEAQ. The length of the CDR3 is 13 residues. The CDR3 nucleotides are TGTGCCAGCAGCAACAGTATGGGCTATGGCTACACCTTC. Residues: CASSNSMGYGYTF.

The chain joins TRBV4-3 to TRBJ2-3; D may be TRBD1 (6 bases). The CDR3 consists of 13 residues. Per germline, CDR1 LGHNA and CDR2 YSLEER. Trimming took off 2 bases at V and 4 bases at J, with 7 bases between the two ends. As DNA, the CDR3 is TGCGCCAGCAGCCAACAGGGGTCAGATACGCAGTATTTT. Translated: CASSQQGSDTQYF.

The chain employs TRBV4-2 and TRBJ2-2; 8 positions agree with TRBD1. The CDR3 is 16 residues long. V lost 0 bases to trimming and J lost 3 bases; unmatched junction nucleotides: 3. Germline V lookup: CDR1 LGHNA, CDR2 YNFKEQ. The CDR3 sequence is CASSQETGDYTGELFF. The CDR3 DNA sequence: TGTGCCAGCAGCCAAGAGACAGGGGATTACACCGGGGAGCTGTTTTTT.

CDR3 protein: CASSQGQSRAGYTF. The CDR3 DNA sequence: TGTGCCAGCAGCCAGGGACAATCCCGGGCCGGCTACACCTTC. This chain joins TRBV11-3 and TRBJ1-2, with TRBD1 as a possible D gene (6 bases). Germline V gene data show CDR1 as SGHNT and CDR2 as YENEEA. Trimming shortened V by 5 bases and J by 8 bases, and 18 bases separated the two germline ends. The length of the CDR3 is 14 residues.

The rearrangement joins TRBV6-5 to TRBJ1-4; TRBD1 agrees at 9 bases. Germline-derived CDR1 and CDR2 are MNHEY and SVGAGI. The length of the CDR3 is 14 residues. J lost 5 bases, V lost 6 bases, and 4 bases had no gene match. The CDR3, as DNA: TGTGCCAGCAGCACCGGGACAGGGAATGAAAAACTGTTTTTT. Protein: CASSTGTGNEKLFF.

This chain connects TRBV4-3 to TRBJ1-1, with D unclear. Trimming left V 3 bases short and J 1 base short, with 15 bases between. Germline assignment: CDR1 LGHNA and CDR2 YSLEER. This CDR3 is built from 16 residues. The CDR3 bases are TGCGCCAGCAGCCAGGAGAGGCTACGGAGGAACACTGAAGCTTTCTTT. Translation gives CASSQERLRRNTEAFF.